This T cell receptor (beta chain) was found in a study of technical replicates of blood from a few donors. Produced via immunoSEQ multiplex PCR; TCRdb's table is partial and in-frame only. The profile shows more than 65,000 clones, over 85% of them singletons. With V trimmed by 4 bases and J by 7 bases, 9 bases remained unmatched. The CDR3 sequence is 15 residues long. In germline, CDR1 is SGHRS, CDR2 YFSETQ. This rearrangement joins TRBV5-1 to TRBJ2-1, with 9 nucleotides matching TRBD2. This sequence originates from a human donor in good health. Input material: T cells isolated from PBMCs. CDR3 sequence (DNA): TGCGCCAGCAGCCCAGGGACTAGCAGGGTGAATGAGCAGTTCTTC. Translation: CASSPGTSRVNEQFF.